A single TCR beta chain is shown here with its context. The antigen is unknown. CDR1 and CDR2 (germline): SGHAT, FQNNGV. The CDR3 is made up of 14 amino acids. Blood was drawn once per donor, and each sample measured around 2.6 ml. Per-sample cDNA came from eight separate reactions. Each CDR3 protein gets one entry in TCRdb, which reprocessed the 5' RACE reads and gives no DNA. The data include fewer than 200,000 distinct CDR3 sequences; the top ten clones carry approximately 2.5%. This specimen belongs to a study of monozygotic twins with inflammatory bowel disease. Overall study results and limits: No discrimination was achieved between different T cell subtypes.

Material: blood. This chain links TRBV11-2 with TRBJ2-4; the TCRdb D gene call, TRBD1, has no DNA to confirm it. The source is a human donor with ulcerative colitis or Crohn's disease, or a healthy co-twin of an affected twin (not recorded which). The CDR3 here is CASSYGNWGNIQYF.